This T cell receptor (beta chain) comes out of a study of T cells in Graves' hyperthyroidism and ophthalmopathy. CDR1 and CDR2 (germline): ENHRY, SYGVKD. The CDR3 runs to 14 residues. RNA transcripts gave rise to amplified TCR beta CDR3 regions. First-round RT-PCR with HTBI primers amplified the TCR CDR3 region. TCRdb itself ran the multiplex PCR reads through MiXCR, one entry per CDR3 protein. Among roughly 700,000 distinct CDR3 sequences listed, over 35% were seen once. Concerning this clonotype: One junction end does not reproduce the germline sequence, and a read error may be involved.

Source material: blood. The gene calls are TRBV10-3 and TRBJ2-7, with 10 bases aligning to TRBD1. This receptor was identified in a woman between 40 and 50 years old with Graves' hyperthyroidism. CDR3 bases: TGTGCCATCGGTGACAGGGGGCGCCGCGACGAGCAGTACTTC. It yields the protein CAIGDRGRRDEQYF.